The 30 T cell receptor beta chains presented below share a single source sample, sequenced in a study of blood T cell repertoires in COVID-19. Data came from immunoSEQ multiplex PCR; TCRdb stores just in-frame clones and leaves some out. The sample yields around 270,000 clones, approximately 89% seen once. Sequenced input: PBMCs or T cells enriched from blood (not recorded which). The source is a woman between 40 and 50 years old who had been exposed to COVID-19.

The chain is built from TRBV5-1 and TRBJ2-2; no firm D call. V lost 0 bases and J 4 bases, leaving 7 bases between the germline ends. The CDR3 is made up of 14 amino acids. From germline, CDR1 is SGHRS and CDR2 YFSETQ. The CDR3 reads CASSLASGTGELFF. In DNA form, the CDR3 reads TGCGCCAGCAGCTTGGCTTCGGGCACCGGGGAGCTGTTTTTT.

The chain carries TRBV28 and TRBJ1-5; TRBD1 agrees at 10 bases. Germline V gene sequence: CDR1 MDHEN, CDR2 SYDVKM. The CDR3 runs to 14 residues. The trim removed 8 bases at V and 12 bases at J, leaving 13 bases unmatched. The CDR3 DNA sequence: TGTGCCAGCGCGACAGGGGGCACCCGAGAGCTCCAGCATTTT. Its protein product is CASATGGTRELQHF. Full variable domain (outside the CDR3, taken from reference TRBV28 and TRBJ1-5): DVKVTQSSRYLVKRTGEKVFLECVQDMDHENMFWYRQDPGLGLRLIYFSYDVKMKEKGDIPEGYSVSREKKERFSLILESASTNQTSMYLCASATGGTRELQHFGDGTRLSIL.

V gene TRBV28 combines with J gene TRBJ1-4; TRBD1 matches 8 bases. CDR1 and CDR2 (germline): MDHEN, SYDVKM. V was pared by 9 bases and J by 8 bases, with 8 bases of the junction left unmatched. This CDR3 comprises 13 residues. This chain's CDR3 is CASKTGVREKLFF. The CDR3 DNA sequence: TGTGCCAGTAAGACAGGGGTGAGGGAAAAACTGTTTTTT.

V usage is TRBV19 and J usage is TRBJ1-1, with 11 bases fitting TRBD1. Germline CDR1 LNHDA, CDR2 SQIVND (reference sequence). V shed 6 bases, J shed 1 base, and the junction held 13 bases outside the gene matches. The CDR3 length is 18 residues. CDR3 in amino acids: CASSLVPGQGGGNTEAFF. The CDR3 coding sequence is TGTGCCAGTAGCCTAGTACCGGGACAGGGGGGCGGGAACACTGAAGCTTTCTTT.

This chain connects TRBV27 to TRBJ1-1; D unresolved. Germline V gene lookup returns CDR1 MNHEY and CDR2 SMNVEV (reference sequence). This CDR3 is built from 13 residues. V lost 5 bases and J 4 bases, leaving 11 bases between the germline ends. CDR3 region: CASSAPSGTEAFF. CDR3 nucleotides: TGTGCCAGCAGTGCACCTTCGGGCACTGAAGCTTTCTTT.

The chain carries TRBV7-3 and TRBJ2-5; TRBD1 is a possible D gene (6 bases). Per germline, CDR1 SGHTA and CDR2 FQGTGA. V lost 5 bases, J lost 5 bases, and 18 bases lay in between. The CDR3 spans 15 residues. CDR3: CASSLSWGPGETQYF. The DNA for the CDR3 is TGTGCCAGCAGCCTTTCTTGGGGGCCGGGGGAGACCCAGTACTTC.

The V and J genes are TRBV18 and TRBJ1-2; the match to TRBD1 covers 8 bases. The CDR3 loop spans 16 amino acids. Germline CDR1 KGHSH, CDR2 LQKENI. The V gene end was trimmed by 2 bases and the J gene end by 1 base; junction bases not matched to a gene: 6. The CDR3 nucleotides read TGTGCCAGCTCACCATCGCGACAGGGGAATAACTATGGCTACACCTTC. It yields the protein CASSPSRQGNNYGYTF.

The CDR3 DNA sequence: TGTGCCAGCAGTCCCGGGACTATCAACGAGCAGTACTTC. It yields the protein CASSPGTINEQYF. The chain uses TRBV6-2 or TRBV6-3 and TRBJ2-7; 7 positions agree with TRBD2. Trimming removed 5 bases from V and 5 bases from J; junction bases left unmatched: 6. The CDR3 has 13 amino acids. From germline, CDR1 is MNHEY and CDR2 SVGEGT.

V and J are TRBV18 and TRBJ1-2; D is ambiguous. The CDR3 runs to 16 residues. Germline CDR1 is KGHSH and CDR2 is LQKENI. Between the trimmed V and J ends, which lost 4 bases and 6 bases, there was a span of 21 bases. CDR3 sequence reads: CASSLSLNPIADGYTF. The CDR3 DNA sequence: TGTGCCAGCTCACTAAGTCTTAACCCTATAGCGGATGGCTACACCTTC.

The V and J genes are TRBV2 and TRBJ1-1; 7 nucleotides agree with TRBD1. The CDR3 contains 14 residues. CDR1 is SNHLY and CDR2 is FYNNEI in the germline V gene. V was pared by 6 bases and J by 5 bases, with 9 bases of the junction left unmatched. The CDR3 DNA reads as TGTGCCAGCAGCGACGACAGGGTCTGGACTGAAGCTTTCTTT. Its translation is CASSDDRVWTEAFF. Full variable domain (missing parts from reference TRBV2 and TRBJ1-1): EPEVTQTPSHQVTQMGQEVILRCVPISNHLYFYWYRQILGQKVEFLVSFYNNEISEKSEIFDDQFSVERPDGSNFTLKIRSTKLEDSAMYFCASSDDRVWTEAFFGQGTRLTVV.

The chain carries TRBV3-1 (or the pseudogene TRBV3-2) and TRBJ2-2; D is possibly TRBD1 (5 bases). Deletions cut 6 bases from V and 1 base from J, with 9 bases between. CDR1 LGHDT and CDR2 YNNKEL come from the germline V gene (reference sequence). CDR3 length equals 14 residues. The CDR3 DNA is TGTGCCAGCAGGCAGGGAATGAACACCGGGGAGCTGTTTTTT. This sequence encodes CASRQGMNTGELFF.

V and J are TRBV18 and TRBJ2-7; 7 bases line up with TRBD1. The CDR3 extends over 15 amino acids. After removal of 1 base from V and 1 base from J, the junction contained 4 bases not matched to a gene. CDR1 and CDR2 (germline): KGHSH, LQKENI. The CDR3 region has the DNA TGTGCCAGCTCACCACTTACAGGGGAATCCTACGAGCAGTACTTC. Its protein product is CASSPLTGESYEQYF.

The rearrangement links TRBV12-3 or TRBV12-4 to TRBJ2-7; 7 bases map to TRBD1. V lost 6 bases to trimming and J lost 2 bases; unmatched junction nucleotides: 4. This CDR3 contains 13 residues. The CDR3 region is CASSTGTAYEQYF. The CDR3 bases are TGTGCCAGCAGCACCGGGACAGCCTACGAGCAGTACTTC.

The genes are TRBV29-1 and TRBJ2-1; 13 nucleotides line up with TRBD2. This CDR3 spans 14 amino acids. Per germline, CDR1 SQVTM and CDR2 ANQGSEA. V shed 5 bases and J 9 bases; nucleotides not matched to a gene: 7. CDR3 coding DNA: TGCAGCGTTCAAAGACTAGCGGGAGGATCTGAGCAGTTCTTC. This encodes CSVQRLAGGSEQFF.

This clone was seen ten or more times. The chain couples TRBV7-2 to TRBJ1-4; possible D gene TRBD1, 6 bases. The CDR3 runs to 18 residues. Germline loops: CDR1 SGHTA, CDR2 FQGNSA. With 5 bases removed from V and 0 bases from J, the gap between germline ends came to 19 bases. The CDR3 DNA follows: TGTGCCAGCAGCGAAGGGACATCCAATTATCCAACTAATGAAAAACTGTTTTTT. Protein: CASSEGTSNYPTNEKLFF.

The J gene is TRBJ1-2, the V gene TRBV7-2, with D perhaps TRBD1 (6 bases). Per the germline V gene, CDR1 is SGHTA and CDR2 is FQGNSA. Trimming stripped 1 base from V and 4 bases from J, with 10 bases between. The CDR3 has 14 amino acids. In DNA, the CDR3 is TGTGCCAGCAGCTTAGGGCAGGGGTTCTATGGCTACACCTTC. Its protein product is CASSLGQGFYGYTF.

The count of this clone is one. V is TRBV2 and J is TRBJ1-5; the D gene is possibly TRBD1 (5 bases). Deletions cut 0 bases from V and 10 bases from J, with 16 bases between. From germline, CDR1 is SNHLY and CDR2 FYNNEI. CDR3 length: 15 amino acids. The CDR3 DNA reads TGTGCCAGCAGTGAAGCGCGTGGCAGGGAGGAACCCCAGCATTTT. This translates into CASSEARGREEPQHF.

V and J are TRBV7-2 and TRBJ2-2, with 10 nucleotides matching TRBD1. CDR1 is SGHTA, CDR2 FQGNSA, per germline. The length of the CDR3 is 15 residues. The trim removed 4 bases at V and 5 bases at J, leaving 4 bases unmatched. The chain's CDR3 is CASSSWGQGTGELFF. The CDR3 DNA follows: TGTGCCAGCAGCTCCTGGGGACAGGGGACCGGGGAGCTGTTTTTT.

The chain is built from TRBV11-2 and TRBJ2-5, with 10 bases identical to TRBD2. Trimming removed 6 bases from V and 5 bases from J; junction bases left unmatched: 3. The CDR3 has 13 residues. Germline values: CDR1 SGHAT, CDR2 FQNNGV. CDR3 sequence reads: CASRLAGSETQYF. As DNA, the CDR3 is TGTGCCAGCAGACTAGCGGGGTCCGAGACCCAGTACTTC.

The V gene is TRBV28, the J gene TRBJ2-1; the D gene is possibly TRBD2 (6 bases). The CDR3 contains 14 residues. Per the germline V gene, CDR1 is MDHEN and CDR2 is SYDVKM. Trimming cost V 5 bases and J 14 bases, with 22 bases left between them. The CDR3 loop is CASSPRAGGITKFF. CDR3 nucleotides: TGTGCCAGCAGTCCCAGGGCAGGCGGGATTACGAAGTTCTTC.

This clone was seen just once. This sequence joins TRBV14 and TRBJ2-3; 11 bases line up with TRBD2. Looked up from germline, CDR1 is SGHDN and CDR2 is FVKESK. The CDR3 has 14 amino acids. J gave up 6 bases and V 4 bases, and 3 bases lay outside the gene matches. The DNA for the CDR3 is TGTGCCAGCAGCCTAGCGGGGGGGATGGATACGCAGTATTTT. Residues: CASSLAGGMDTQYF.

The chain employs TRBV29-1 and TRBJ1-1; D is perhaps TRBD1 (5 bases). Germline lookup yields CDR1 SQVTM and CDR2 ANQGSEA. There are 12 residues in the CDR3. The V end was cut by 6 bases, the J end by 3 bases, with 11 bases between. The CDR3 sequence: CSVSRGDTEAFF. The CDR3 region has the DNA TGCAGCGTCTCGCGGGGGGACACTGAAGCTTTCTTT.

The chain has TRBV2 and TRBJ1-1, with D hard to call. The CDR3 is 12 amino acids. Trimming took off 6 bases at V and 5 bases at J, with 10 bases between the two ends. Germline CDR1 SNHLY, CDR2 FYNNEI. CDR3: CASSATETEAFF. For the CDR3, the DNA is TGTGCCAGCAGCGCCACAGAAACTGAAGCTTTCTTT.

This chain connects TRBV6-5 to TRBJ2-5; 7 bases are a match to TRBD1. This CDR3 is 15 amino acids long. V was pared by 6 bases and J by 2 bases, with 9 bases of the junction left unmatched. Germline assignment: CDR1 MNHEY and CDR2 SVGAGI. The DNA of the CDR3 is TGTGCCAGCAGCTCCACCGGGACAGCGCAAGAGACCCAGTACTTC. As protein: CASSSTGTAQETQYF.

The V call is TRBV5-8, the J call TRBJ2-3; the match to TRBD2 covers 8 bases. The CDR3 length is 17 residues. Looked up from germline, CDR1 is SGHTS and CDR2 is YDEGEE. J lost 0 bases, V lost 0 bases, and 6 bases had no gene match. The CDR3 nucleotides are TGTGCCAGCAGCTTGGCGTCGGCTAGCGGGAGCACAGATACGCAGTATTTT. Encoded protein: CASSLASASGSTDTQYF.

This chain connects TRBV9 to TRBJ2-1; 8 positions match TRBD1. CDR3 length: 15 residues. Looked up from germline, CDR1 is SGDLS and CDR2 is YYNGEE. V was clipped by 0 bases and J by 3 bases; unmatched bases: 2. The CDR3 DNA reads TGTGCCAGCAGCGTAGAGGGACAGGTCTACAATGAGCAGTTCTTC. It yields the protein CASSVEGQVYNEQFF.

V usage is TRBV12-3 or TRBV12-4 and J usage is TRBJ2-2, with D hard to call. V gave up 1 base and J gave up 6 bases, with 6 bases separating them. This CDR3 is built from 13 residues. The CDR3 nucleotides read TGTGCCAGCAGTTTAGGTACTCCCGGGGAGCTGTTTTTT. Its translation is CASSLGTPGELFF.

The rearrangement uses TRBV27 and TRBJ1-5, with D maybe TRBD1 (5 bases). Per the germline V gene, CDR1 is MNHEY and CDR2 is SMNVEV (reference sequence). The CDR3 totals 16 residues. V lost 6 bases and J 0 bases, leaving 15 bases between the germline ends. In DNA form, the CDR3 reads TGTGCCAGCAGCCGAGGGGCGGGGTATAGCAATCAGCCCCAGCATTTT. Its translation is CASSRGAGYSNQPQHF.

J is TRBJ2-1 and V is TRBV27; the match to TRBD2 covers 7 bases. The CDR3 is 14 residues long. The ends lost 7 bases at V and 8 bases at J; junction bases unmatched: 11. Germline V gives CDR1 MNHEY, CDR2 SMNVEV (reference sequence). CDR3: CASIGGGPTDEQFF. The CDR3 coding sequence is TGTGCCAGCATCGGCGGGGGACCTACGGATGAGCAGTTCTTC.

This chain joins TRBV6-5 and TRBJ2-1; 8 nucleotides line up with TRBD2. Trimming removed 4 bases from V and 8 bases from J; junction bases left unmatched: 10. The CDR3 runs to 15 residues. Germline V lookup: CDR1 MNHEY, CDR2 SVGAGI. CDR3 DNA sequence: TGTGCCAGCAGTTCGCCCAGGACTAGCAGGGATGAGCAGTTCTTC. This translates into CASSSPRTSRDEQFF.